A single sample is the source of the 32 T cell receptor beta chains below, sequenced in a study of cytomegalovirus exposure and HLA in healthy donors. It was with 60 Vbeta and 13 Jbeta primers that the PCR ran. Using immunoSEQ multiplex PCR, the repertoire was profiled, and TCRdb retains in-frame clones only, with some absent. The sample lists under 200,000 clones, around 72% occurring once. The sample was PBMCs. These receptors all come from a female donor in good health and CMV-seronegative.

CDR3 bases: TGTGCCAGCAGTTTGACAGGGGGCAATGGCTACACCTTC. As protein: CASSLTGGNGYTF. J is TRBJ1-2 and V is TRBV27; TRBD1 matches 10 bases. The ends lost 3 bases at V and 6 bases at J; junction bases unmatched: 1. Germline V CDR1 and CDR2: MNHEY, SMNVEV (reference sequence). The length of the CDR3 is 13 residues.

The CDR3 loop reads CASLTGGAYEQYF. The DNA of the CDR3 is TGTGCCAGCCTGACAGGGGGGGCCTACGAGCAGTACTTC. The V call is TRBV6-1, the J call TRBJ2-7; 9 bases fit TRBD1. CDR3 length equals 13 residues. CDR1 and CDR2 (germline): MNHNS, SASEGT. Germline trimming cut 8 bases from V and 2 bases from J; bases unmatched to any gene: 4.

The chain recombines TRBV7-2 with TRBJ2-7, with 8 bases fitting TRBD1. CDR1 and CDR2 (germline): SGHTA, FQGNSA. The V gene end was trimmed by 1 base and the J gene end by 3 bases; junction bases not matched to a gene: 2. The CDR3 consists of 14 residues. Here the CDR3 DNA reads TGTGCCAGCAGCTTAGGTGACAGGGGCTACGAGCAGTACTTC. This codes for CASSLGDRGYEQYF.

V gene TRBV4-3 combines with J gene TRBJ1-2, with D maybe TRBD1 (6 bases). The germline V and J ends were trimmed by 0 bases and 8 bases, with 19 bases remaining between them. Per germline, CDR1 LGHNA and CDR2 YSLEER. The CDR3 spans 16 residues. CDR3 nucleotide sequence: TGCGCCAGCAGCCAAGATCAGGGGACGTCCCCGGGGGGCTACACCTTC. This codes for CASSQDQGTSPGGYTF.

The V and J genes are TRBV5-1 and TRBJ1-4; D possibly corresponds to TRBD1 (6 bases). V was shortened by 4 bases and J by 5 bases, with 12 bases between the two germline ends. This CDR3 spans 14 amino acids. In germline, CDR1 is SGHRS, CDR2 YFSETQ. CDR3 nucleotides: TGCGCCAGCAGCCCCGGGACACAAAATGAAAAACTGTTTTTT. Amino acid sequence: CASSPGTQNEKLFF.

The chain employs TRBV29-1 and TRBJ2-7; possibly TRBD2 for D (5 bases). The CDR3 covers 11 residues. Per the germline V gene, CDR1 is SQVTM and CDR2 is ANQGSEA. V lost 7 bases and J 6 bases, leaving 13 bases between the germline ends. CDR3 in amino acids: CSGAGGGEQYF. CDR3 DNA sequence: TGCAGCGGGGCAGGAGGCGGCGAGCAGTACTTC.

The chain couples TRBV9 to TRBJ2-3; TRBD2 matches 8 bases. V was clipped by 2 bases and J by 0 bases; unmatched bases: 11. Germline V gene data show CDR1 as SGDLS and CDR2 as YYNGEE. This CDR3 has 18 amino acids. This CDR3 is CASSVKVSGSSSTDTQYF. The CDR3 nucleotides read TGTGCCAGCAGCGTTAAGGTGAGCGGGAGCTCTAGCACAGATACGCAGTATTTT.

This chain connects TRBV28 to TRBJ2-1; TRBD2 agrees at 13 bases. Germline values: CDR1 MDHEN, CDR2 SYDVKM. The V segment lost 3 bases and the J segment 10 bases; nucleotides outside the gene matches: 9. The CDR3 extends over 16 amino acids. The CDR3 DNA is TGTGCCAGCAGTTTGAGGACTAGCGGGAGTCGTAGGGAGCAGTTCTTC. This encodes CASSLRTSGSRREQFF.

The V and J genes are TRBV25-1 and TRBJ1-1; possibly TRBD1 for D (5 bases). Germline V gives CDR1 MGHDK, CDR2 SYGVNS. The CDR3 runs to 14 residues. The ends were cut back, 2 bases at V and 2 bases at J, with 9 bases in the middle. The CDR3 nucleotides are TGTGCCAGCAGTGAACTGGGGGGAAACACTGAAGCTTTCTTT. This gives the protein CASSELGGNTEAFF.

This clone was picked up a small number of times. The CDR3 DNA sequence: TGTGCCAGCAGCCTAGAATTTGCGGGGGGAAACAATGAGCAGTTCTTC. This gives the protein CASSLEFAGGNNEQFF. This chain connects TRBV7-2 to TRBJ2-1; 8 nucleotides align to TRBD2. The CDR3 has 16 amino acids. Germline CDR1 reads SGHTA; CDR2 reads FQGNSA. V gave up 5 bases and J gave up 5 bases; unmatched junction bases: 11.

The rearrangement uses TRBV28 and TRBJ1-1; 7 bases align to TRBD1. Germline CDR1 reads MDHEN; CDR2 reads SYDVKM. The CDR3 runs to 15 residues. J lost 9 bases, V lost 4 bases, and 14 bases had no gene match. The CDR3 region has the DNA TGTGCCAGCAGTTCCCTGAGGGGGCTCCGACTGAAAGCTTTCTTT. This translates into CASSSLRGLRLKAFF.

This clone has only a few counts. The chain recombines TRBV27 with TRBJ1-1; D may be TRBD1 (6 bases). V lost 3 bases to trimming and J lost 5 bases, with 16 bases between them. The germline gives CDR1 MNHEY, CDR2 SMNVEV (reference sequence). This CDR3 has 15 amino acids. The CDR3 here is CASSLVGGRVTEAFF. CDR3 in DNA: TGTGCCAGCAGTTTGGTCGGGGGGCGGGTTACTGAAGCTTTCTTT.

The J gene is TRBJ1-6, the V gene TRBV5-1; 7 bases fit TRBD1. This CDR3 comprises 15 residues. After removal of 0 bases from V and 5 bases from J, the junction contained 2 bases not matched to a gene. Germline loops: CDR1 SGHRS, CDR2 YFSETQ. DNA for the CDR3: TGCGCCAGCAGCTTGGGACAGGGAGATAATTCACCCCTCCACTTT. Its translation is CASSLGQGDNSPLHF.

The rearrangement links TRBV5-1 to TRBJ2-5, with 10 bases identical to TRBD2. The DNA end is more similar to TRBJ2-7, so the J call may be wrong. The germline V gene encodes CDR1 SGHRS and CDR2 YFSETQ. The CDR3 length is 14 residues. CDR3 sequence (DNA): TGCGCCAGCAGCTTGGCTAGCGGGGGATACGAGCAGTACTTC. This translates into CASSLASGGYEQYF.

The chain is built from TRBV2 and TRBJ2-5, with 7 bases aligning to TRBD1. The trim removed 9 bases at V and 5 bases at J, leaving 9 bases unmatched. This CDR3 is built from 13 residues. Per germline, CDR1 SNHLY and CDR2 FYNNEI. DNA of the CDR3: TGTGCCAGTCTCCCCCAGGGGGATGAGACCCAGTACTTC. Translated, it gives CASLPQGDETQYF.

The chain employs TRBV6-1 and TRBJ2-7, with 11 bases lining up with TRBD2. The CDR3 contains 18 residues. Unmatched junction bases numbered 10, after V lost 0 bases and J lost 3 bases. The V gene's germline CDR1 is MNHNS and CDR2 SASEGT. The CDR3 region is CASSEAGLAATFLYEQYF. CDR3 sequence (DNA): TGTGCCAGCAGTGAAGCGGGACTAGCGGCCACTTTCCTCTACGAGCAGTACTTC.

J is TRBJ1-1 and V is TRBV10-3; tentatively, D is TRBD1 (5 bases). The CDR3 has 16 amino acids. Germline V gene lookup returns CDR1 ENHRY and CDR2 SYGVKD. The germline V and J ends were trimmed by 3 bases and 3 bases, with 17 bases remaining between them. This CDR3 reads CAISEPQGAEDTEAFF. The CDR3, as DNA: TGTGCCATCAGTGAACCACAAGGGGCAGAAGACACTGAAGCTTTCTTT.

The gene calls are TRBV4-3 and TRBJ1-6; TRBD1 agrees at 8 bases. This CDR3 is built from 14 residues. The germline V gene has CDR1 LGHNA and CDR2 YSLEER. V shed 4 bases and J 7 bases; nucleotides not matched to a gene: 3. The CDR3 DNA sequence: TGCGCCAGCAGCCGGGACAGGTTAAATTCACCCCTCCACTTT. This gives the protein CASSRDRLNSPLHF.

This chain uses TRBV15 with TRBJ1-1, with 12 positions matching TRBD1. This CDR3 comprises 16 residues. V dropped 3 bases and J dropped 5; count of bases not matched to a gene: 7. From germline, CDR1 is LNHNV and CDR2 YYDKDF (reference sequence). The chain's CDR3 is CATSSRDRGLGTEAFF. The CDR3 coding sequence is TGTGCCACCAGCAGCCGGGACAGGGGGCTTGGTACTGAAGCTTTCTTT.

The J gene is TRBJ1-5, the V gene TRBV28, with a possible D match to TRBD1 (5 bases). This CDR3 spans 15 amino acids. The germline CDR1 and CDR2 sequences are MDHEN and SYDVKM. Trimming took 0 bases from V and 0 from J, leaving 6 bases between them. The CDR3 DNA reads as TGTGCCAGCAGTTTATGGACAGATAGCAATCAGCCCCAGCATTTT. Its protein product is CASSLWTDSNQPQHF.

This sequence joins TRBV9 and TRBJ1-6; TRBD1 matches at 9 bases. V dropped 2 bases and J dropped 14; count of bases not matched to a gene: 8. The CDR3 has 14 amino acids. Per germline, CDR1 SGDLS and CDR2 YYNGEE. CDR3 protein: CASSVSSGTGTLHF. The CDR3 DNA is TGTGCCAGCAGCGTCTCCTCAGGGACAGGGACCCTCCACTTT.

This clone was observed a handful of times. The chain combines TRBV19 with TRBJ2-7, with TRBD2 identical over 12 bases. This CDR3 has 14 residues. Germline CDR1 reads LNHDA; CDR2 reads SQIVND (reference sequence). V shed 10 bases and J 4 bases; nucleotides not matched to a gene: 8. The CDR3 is CATHTTSGGYEQYF. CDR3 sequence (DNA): TGTGCCACCCACACGACTAGCGGGGGATACGAGCAGTACTTC.

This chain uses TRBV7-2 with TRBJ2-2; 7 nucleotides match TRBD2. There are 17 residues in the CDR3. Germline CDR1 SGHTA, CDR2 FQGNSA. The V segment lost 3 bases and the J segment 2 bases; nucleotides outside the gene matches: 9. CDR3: CASSLFVGGGNTGELFF. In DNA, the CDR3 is TGTGCCAGCAGCTTGTTTGTGGGCGGGGGAAACACCGGGGAGCTGTTTTTT.

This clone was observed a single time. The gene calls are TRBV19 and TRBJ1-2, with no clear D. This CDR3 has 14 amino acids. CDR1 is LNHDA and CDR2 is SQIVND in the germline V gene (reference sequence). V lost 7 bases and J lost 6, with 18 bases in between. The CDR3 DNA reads TGTGCCAGTACCGGACTGCAGGTTTTTCATGGCTACACCTTC. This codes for CASTGLQVFHGYTF. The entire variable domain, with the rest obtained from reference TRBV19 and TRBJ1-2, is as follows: DGGITQSPKYLFRKEGQNVTLSCEQNLNHDAMYWYRQDPGQGLRLIYYSQIVNDFQKGDIAEGYSVSREKKESFPLTVTSAQKNPTAFYLCASTGLQVFHGYTFGSGTRLTVV.

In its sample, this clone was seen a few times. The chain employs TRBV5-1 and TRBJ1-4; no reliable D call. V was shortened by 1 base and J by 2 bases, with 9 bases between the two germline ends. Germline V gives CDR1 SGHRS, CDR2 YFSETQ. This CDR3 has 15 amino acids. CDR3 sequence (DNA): TGCGCCAGCAGCTTGTCAGGAGGGACTAATGAAAAACTGTTTTTT. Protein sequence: CASSLSGGTNEKLFF. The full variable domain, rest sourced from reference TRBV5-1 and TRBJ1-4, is KAGVTQTPRYLIKTRGQQVTLSCSPISGHRSVSWYQQTPGQGLQFLFEYFSETQRNKGNFPGRFSGRQFSNSRSEMNVSTLELGDSALYLCASSLSGGTNEKLFFGSGTQLSVL.

The CDR3 nucleotides are TGTGCCAGCACACTAGCGCGGGGGACCCAGTACTTC. It yields the protein CASTLARGTQYF. The V gene is TRBV2, the J gene TRBJ2-5; the match to TRBD2 covers 7 bases. V gave up 7 bases and J gave up 7 bases; unmatched junction bases: 6. The CDR3 spans 12 residues. CDR1 and CDR2 (germline): SNHLY, FYNNEI. Together with reference TRBV2 and TRBJ2-5, the CDR3 gives the full variable domain: EPEVTQTPSHQVTQMGQEVILRCVPISNHLYFYWYRQILGQKVEFLVSFYNNEISEKSEIFDDQFSVERPDGSNFTLKIRSTKLEDSAMYFCASTLARGTQYFGPGTRLLVL.

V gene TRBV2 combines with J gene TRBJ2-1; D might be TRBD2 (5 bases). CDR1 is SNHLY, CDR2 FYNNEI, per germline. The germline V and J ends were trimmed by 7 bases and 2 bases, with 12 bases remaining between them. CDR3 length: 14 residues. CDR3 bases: TGTGCCAGCACCCTCTCCGGGGCCTACAATGAGCAGTTCTTC. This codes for CASTLSGAYNEQFF.

The chain's CDR3 is CASSYVADSLGYTF. In DNA form, the CDR3 reads TGTGCCAGCAGTTACGTGGCGGATTCTCTTGGCTACACCTTC. The V call is TRBV6-5, the J call TRBJ1-2; D is unresolved. CDR1 and CDR2 from the germline V gene are MNHEY and SVGAGI. The V end was cut by 2 bases, the J end by 7 bases, with 14 bases between. The CDR3 is made up of 14 amino acids.

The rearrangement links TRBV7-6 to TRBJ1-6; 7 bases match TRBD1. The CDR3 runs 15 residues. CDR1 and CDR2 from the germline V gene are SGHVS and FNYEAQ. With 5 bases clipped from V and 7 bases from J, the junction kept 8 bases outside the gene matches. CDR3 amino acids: CASSRRQGLNSPLHF. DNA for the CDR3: TGTGCCAGCAGCCGCCGACAGGGTCTCAATTCACCCCTCCACTTT.

CDR3 sequence: CASSEGGGYTF. CDR3 nucleotide sequence: TGTGCCAGCAGTGAAGGGGGCGGCTACACCTTC. The chain employs TRBV6-5 and TRBJ1-2, with 7 bases lining up with TRBD1. This CDR3 spans 11 amino acids. The trim removed 5 bases at V and 8 bases at J, leaving 2 bases unmatched. Per the germline V gene, CDR1 is MNHEY and CDR2 is SVGAGI.

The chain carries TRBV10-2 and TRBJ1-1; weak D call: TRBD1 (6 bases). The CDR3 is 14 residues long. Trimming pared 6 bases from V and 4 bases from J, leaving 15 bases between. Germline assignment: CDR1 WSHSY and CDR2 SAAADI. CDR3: CASRGGDKGTEAFF. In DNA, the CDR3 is TGCGCCAGCAGGGGTGGGGACAAGGGCACTGAAGCTTTCTTT.

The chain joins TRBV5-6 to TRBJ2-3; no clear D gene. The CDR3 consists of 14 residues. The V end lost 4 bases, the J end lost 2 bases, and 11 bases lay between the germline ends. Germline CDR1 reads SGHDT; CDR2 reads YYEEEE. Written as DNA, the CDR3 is TGTGCCAGCAGCGTCGGTACTCCCACAGATACGCAGTATTTT. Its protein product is CASSVGTPTDTQYF.